The subject of this entry is one T cell receptor (beta chain). No antigen is known for it. CDR1 is SGHNT and CDR2 is YYREEE in the germline V gene (reference sequence). The length of the CDR3 is 14 residues. These data originate in a study of cytomegalovirus exposure and HLA in healthy donors. Overall study findings and caveats: Sequencing probably produced one cluster of sequence variants that were highly shared. Fewer N-insertions (relative to the roughly 630-donor mean) were reportedly seen in an Asian-associated ancestry cluster in a later analysis. At a 0.05 false discovery rate, a later analysis found 15,000 to 20,000 TCR beta sequences to be associated with HLA alleles.

PCR used 60 Vbeta primers and 13 Jbeta primers. As processed by the authors: A follow-up analysis tallied some 80 million unique TCR beta chains, roughly 11 million shared. Repertoires were generated with immunoSEQ multiplex PCR, while TCRdb's copy carries only in-frame clones and drops some. That table is the source of V, J and clone size, and D and trimming were worked out from the DNA. The sample includes around 64,000 clones, roughly 90% of them seen just once. The V call is TRBV5-4, the J call TRBJ2-5; 8 positions match TRBD2. The J call is doubtful: the DNA matches TRBJ2-7 better. The sequence was obtained from a woman in her thirties in good health and CMV-seronegative. Sequenced sample: PBMCs. The CDR3 DNA reads as TGTGCCAGCAGCGCCGGGAGGGCCCCCTACGAGCAGTACTTC. It yields the protein CASSAGRAPYEQYF.